This T cell receptor beta chain was captured in a study of blood T cell repertoires in COVID-19. Repertoires were generated with immunoSEQ multiplex PCR, while TCRdb's copy carries only in-frame clones and drops some. The table has tens of thousands of clones, about nine tenths seen once. The J segment lost 8 bases and the V segment lost 6 bases, leaving 7 bases of the junction unmatched. Germline loops: CDR1 SNHLY, CDR2 FYNNEI. CDR3 length: 14 residues. The gene calls are TRBV2 and TRBJ1-4; 9 bases fit TRBD1. This clonotype originated in a human donor in a cohort sampled during active COVID-19. Sequencing was performed on peripheral blood. CDR3 sequence reads: CASSRRQGGEKLFF. As DNA, the CDR3 is TGTGCCAGCAGCCGTAGACAGGGGGGAGAAAAACTGTTTTTT.